This T cell receptor (beta chain) emerged from a study of shared clonotypes between healthy human individuals. The method was immunoSEQ multiplex PCR; TCRdb's version includes in-frame clones alone and lacks a portion of them. The sample lists about 1.1 million clones, approximately 75% occurring once. Germline V gene data show CDR1 as SGHVS and CDR2 as FNYEAQ. The CDR3 is 13 amino acids. The trim removed 5 bases at V and 9 bases at J, leaving 6 bases unmatched. The sequencing sample was made of memory CD4+ T cells from PBMCs. Indicated subset: CD45RA-negative fraction. This TCR derives from a man younger than 35 in good health. Some clones in this sample may be carry-over from other donors' samples. This chain connects TRBV7-6 to TRBJ1-3; 8 bases fit TRBD1. CDR3 nucleotides: TGTGCCAGCAGCCGAGGACAGGGAGTCACCATATATTTT. Its protein is CASSRGQGVTIYF.